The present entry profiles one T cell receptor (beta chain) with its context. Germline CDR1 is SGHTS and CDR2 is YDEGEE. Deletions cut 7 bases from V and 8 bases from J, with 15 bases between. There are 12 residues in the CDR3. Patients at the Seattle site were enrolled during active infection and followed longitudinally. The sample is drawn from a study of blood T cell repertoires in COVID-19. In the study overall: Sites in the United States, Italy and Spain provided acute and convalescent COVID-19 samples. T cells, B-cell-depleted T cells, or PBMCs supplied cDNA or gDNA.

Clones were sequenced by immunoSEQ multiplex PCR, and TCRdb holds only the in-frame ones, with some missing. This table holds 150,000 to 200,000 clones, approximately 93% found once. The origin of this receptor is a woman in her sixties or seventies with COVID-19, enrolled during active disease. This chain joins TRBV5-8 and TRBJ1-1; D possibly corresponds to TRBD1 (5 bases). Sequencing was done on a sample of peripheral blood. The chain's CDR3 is CASFLRASEAFF. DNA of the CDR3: TGTGCCAGCTTCCTCAGGGCTTCGGAAGCTTTCTTT. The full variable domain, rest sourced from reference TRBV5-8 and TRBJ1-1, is EAGVTQSPTHLIKTRGQQATLRCSPISGHTSVYWYQQALGLGLQFLLWYDEGEERNRGNFPPRFSGRQFPNYSSELNVNALELEDSALYLCASFLRASEAFFGQGTRLTVV.